Listed here are 32 T cell receptor beta chains from one sample, sequenced in a study of graft-versus-host responses after intestinal transplantation. The protocol was immunoSEQ multiplex PCR, while the TCRdb copy is restricted to in-frame clones and leaves out a portion. The sample lists under 4,500 clones, 20% to 25% occurring once. The specimen comprised alloreactive CD4+ T cells from a mixed lymphocyte reaction culture, sampled before transplantation. Subset indicated: CFSE-low proliferating T cells sorted from roughly six-day pre-transplant mixed lymphocyte reaction (GvH or HvG direction). These receptors came from a human patient who was an organ donor for intestinal transplantation.

This chain connects TRBV28 to TRBJ2-3; no clear D. Trimming pared 6 bases from V and 1 base from J, leaving 11 bases between. The CDR3 length is 14 residues. In germline, CDR1 is MDHEN, CDR2 SYDVKM. The CDR3 sequence is CASSYDLRTDTQYF. The CDR3, as DNA: TGTGCCAGCAGCTATGACTTGCGCACAGATACGCAGTATTTT.

The chain is built from TRBV7-2 and TRBJ2-3; a weak D match, TRBD2 (6 bases). This CDR3 region has 15 residues. CDR1 SGHTA and CDR2 FQGNSA come from the germline V gene. V was clipped by 4 bases and J by 1 base, with 12 bases between them. CDR3 amino acids: CASSWPGTRTDTQYF. The DNA of the CDR3 is TGTGCCAGCAGCTGGCCCGGGACTCGCACAGATACGCAGTATTTT.

This clone qualifies as medium-sized (0.01 to 0.1%). The chain has TRBV5-6 and TRBJ1-2, with D possibly matching TRBD1 (5 bases). The CDR3 covers 13 residues. The germline gives CDR1 SGHDT, CDR2 YYEEEE. V gave up 6 bases and J gave up 1 base, with 10 bases separating them. The CDR3 bases are TGTGCCAGCACCAAGACAGTTAACTATGGCTACACCTTC. It specifies CASTKTVNYGYTF. Using reference TRBV5-6 and TRBJ1-2 for the parts outside the CDR3, the full variable domain is DAGVTQSPTHLIKTRGQQVTLRCSPKSGHDTVSWYQQALGQGPQFIFQYYEEEERQRGNFPDRFSGHQFPNYSSELNVNALLLGDSALYLCASTKTVNYGYTFGSGTRLTVV.

By proportion, this clone is medium-sized. The V gene is TRBV5-1, the J gene TRBJ2-6; no reliable D call. This CDR3 region has 17 residues. CDR1 is SGHRS and CDR2 is YFSETQ in the germline V gene. V was pared by 0 bases and J by 0 bases, with 10 bases between. This CDR3 reads CASSLGYFSSGANVLTF. DNA for the CDR3: TGCGCCAGCAGCTTGGGTTACTTTAGCTCTGGGGCCAACGTCCTGACTTTC.

The V and J genes are TRBV28 and TRBJ2-1; D possibly corresponds to TRBD1 (6 bases). Germline CDR1 is MDHEN and CDR2 is SYDVKM. This CDR3 is built from 15 residues. With 6 bases removed from V and 2 bases from J, the gap between germline ends came to 14 bases. CDR3 in amino acids: CASRLGQLAYNEQFF. The CDR3, as DNA: TGTGCCAGCAGGCTTGGACAGTTAGCCTACAATGAGCAGTTCTTC.

This clone came up a few times. This sequence joins TRBV7-2 and TRBJ2-1; 13 positions match TRBD2. CDR1 and CDR2 from the germline V gene are SGHTA and FQGNSA. With 5 bases clipped from V and 7 bases from J, the junction kept 8 bases outside the gene matches. CDR3 length: 16 amino acids. DNA of the CDR3: TGTGCCAGCAGCCGTACCGGGACTAGCGGGGTAAATGAGCAGTTCTTC. This codes for CASSRTGTSGVNEQFF. The variable domain in full, completed from reference TRBV7-2 and TRBJ2-1, reads GAGVSQSPSNKVTEKGKDVELRCDPISGHTALYWYRQSLGQGLEFLIYFQGNSAPDKSGLPSDRFSAERTGGSVSTLTIQRTQQEDSAVYLCASSRTGTSGVNEQFFGPGTRLTVL.

This clone appeared a few times. The chain is built from TRBV28 and TRBJ2-2; TRBD2 aligns across 7 bases. V lost 6 bases to trimming and J lost 0 bases; unmatched junction nucleotides: 4. Germline lookup yields CDR1 MDHEN and CDR2 SYDVKM. The CDR3 sequence is 15 residues long. The CDR3 protein is CASRRGGPNTGELFF. CDR3 DNA sequence: TGTGCCAGCAGGCGCGGGGGACCGAACACCGGGGAGCTGTTTTTT.

CDR3 nucleotide sequence: TGTGCCAGCAGCTTATGGGAGAAGAGCACAGATACGCAGTATTTT. Its translation is CASSLWEKSTDTQYF. This chain joins TRBV7-2 and TRBJ2-3; maybe TRBD2 (5 bases). CDR1 and CDR2 (germline): SGHTA, FQGNSA. Trimming shortened V by 2 bases and J by 0 bases, and 9 bases separated the two germline ends. The CDR3 is 15 residues long.

Only a few counts were recorded for this clone. DNA for the CDR3: TGCACCAGCAGCCAAGATCCTAATACTAGCGGGGCCTTCACAGATACGCAGTATTTT. Amino acid sequence: CTSSQDPNTSGAFTDTQYF. The J gene is TRBJ2-3, the V gene TRBV1; TRBD2 reflects the table's D call only, with no check against the DNA. TRBV1 is a known pseudogene. CDR3 length: 19 residues.

The chain recombines TRBV4-1 with TRBJ1-2; D is possibly TRBD1 (6 bases). CDR1 MGHRA and CDR2 YSYEKL come from the germline V gene. The length of the CDR3 is 14 residues. The ends were cut back, 1 base at V and 8 bases at J, with 14 bases in the middle. This CDR3 is CASSQVNRVGGYTF. For the CDR3, the DNA is TGCGCCAGCAGCCAAGTCAACAGGGTGGGGGGCTACACCTTC.

The chain is built from TRBV11-2 and TRBJ1-6; a weak D match, TRBD1 (6 bases). The CDR3 spans 13 residues. Trimming stripped 3 bases from V and 7 bases from J, with 7 bases between. CDR1 is SGHAT, CDR2 FQNNGV, per germline. CDR3: CASSFGQNSPLHF. CDR3 DNA: TGTGCCAGCAGCTTTGGACAGAATTCACCCCTCCACTTT.

The V call is TRBV4-2, the J call TRBJ2-3; TRBD2 aligns across 9 bases. Germline CDR1 LGHNA, CDR2 YNFKEQ. V lost 0 bases to trimming and J lost 6 bases; unmatched junction nucleotides: 10. CDR3 length: 17 residues. Here the CDR3 DNA reads TGTGCCAGCAGCCAAGATGCCGGCGGGGGGGTTCTTGATACGCAGTATTTT. Its protein is CASSQDAGGGVLDTQYF.

This chain uses TRBV6-5 with TRBJ1-1; possibly TRBD1 for D (5 bases). Trimming removed 6 bases at V and 4 bases at J, with 15 bases between. Germline CDR1 is MNHEY and CDR2 is SVGAGI. CDR3 length: 14 amino acids. CDR3 in amino acids: CASSWDRRGTEAFF. In DNA form, the CDR3 reads TGTGCCAGCAGCTGGGACCGGAGGGGCACTGAAGCTTTCTTT.

By frequency in the sample, this clone is medium-sized. The genes are TRBV2 and TRBJ1-6, with D possibly matching TRBD1 (6 bases). Per the germline V gene, CDR1 is SNHLY and CDR2 is FYNNEI. V lost 6 bases and J 7 bases, leaving 13 bases between the germline ends. The CDR3 loop spans 14 amino acids. CDR3 DNA sequence: TGTGCCAGCAGCCCAGGGACACCCAATTCACCCCTCCACTTT. It codes for CASSPGTPNSPLHF. The full variable domain, completed using reference TRBV2 and TRBJ1-6, is EPEVTQTPSHQVTQMGQEVILRCVPISNHLYFYWYRQILGQKVEFLVSFYNNEISEKSEIFDDQFSVERPDGSNFTLKIRSTKLEDSAMYFCASSPGTPNSPLHFGNGTRLTVT.

This rearrangement joins TRBV29-1 to TRBJ1-1; weak D call: TRBD1 (5 bases). Trimming stripped 4 bases from V and 1 base from J, with 13 bases between. The CDR3 sequence is 14 residues long. CDR1 and CDR2 from the germline V gene are SQVTM and ANQGSEA. This CDR3 reads CSVGLNGQNTEAFF. The CDR3 nucleotides are TGCAGCGTTGGTCTTAACGGACAGAACACTGAAGCTTTCTTT.

V is TRBV5-6 and J is TRBJ2-4; possible D gene TRBD1, 5 bases. V was cut by 3 bases and J by 12 bases, with 16 bases left in between. This CDR3 comprises 13 residues. Germline CDR1 and CDR2: SGHDT and YYEEEE. The CDR3: CASSSRWGIDQYF. The DNA for the CDR3 is TGTGCCAGCAGCTCCAGATGGGGCATCGATCAGTACTTC.

V is TRBV4-3 and J is TRBJ2-2; possible D gene TRBD2, 7 bases. The V end was cut by 6 bases, the J end by 2 bases, with 16 bases between. The CDR3 runs to 16 residues. Germline CDR1 LGHNA, CDR2 YSLEER. CDR3 in DNA: TGCGCCAGCAGTAACCACAGGGAGGGTAACACCGGGGAGCTGTTTTTT. Residues: CASSNHREGNTGELFF.

This clone was detected only a few times. The chain has TRBV11-2 and TRBJ1-5; D gene uncertain. This CDR3 is 13 amino acids long. Germline-derived CDR1 and CDR2 are SGHAT and FQNNGV. Trimming cost V 1 base and J 4 bases, with 5 bases left between them. In DNA, the CDR3 is TGTGCCAGCAGCTTAGCCGGGAATCAGCCCCAGCATTTT. Its translation is CASSLAGNQPQHF.

Sample share makes this clone medium-sized. The chain joins TRBV6-1 to TRBJ2-1; TRBD2 aligns across 7 bases. The ends lost 1 base at V and 3 bases at J; junction bases unmatched: 6. CDR1 MNHNS and CDR2 SASEGT come from the germline V gene. CDR3 length: 16 residues. The CDR3 DNA follows: TGTGCCAGCAGTGAAGGGGTCACTAGCGTCTACAATGAGCAGTTCTTC. Translating it yields CASSEGVTSVYNEQFF.

CDR3 region: CASSARTGHYGYTF. The DNA for the CDR3 is TGTGCCAGCAGCGCACGGACAGGGCACTATGGCTACACCTTC. This chain uses TRBV7-2 with TRBJ1-2, with 8 nucleotides matching TRBD1. Germline V gene lookup returns CDR1 SGHTA and CDR2 FQGNSA. The J segment lost 3 bases and the V segment lost 5 bases, leaving 5 bases of the junction unmatched. This CDR3 is built from 14 residues.

V and J are TRBV7-8 and TRBJ2-3, with D unclear. V lost 0 bases to trimming and J lost 4 bases, with 8 bases between them. The V gene's germline CDR1 is SGHVS and CDR2 FQNEAQ. The CDR3 consists of 14 residues. CDR3 residues: CASSLAPIPDTQYF. The CDR3 DNA sequence: TGTGCCAGCAGCTTAGCCCCTATTCCAGATACGCAGTATTTT. The whole variable domain, remainder taken from reference TRBV7-8 and TRBJ2-3, is GAGVSQSPRYKVAKRGQDVALRCDPISGHVSLFWYQQALGQGPEFLTYFQNEAQLDKSGLPSDRFFAERPEGSVSTLKIQRTQQEDSAVYLCASSLAPIPDTQYFGPGTRLTVL.

This clone was counted only a few times. The chain uses TRBV19 and TRBJ1-5; 7 nucleotides line up with TRBD1. Germline assignment: CDR1 LNHDA and CDR2 SQIVND (reference sequence). This CDR3 spans 16 amino acids. V shed 3 bases, J shed 5 bases, and the junction held 10 bases outside the gene matches. DNA of the CDR3: TGTGCCAGTAGTATTTACGCCGTACAGGGGCATCAGCCCCAGCATTTT. This sequence encodes CASSIYAVQGHQPQHF.

By its share, this clone is medium-sized. The J gene is TRBJ1-1, the V gene TRBV15; D unresolved. The germline gives CDR1 LNHNV, CDR2 YYDKDF (reference sequence). This CDR3 is built from 13 residues. V shed 3 bases and J shed 0 bases, with 5 bases lying between them. CDR3 nucleotides: TGTGCCACCAGCAGGCCTATGAACACTGAAGCTTTCTTT. Its protein is CATSRPMNTEAFF.

The chain couples TRBV6-1 to TRBJ2-7, with D perhaps matching TRBD1 (6 bases). This CDR3 is built from 14 residues. CDR1 MNHNS and CDR2 SASEGT come from the germline V gene. V lost 9 bases and J lost 0, with 15 bases in between. The CDR3 sequence is CASATGWSSYEQYV. DNA for the CDR3: TGTGCCAGTGCGACAGGATGGAGCTCCTACGAGCAGTACGTC.

This clone was counted a few times. This chain uses TRBV7-3 with TRBJ2-5; unclear D gene. CDR1 and CDR2 from the germline V gene are SGHTA and FQGTGA. This CDR3 is 13 amino acids long. With 2 bases removed from V and 4 bases from J, the gap between germline ends came to 8 bases. In nucleotides, the CDR3 is TGTGCCAGCAGCTTACAGGTTCGAGAGACCCAGTACTTC. Residues: CASSLQVRETQYF.

The V and J genes are TRBV7-1 and TRBJ2-6; no clear D gene. TRBV7-1 counts as an open reading frame of uncertain function. The V end lost 4 bases, the J end lost 5 bases, and 24 bases lay between the germline ends. This CDR3 is 19 amino acids long. The CDR3: CASSYGYHEEQSRANVLTF. The CDR3 DNA is TGTGCCAGCAGCTATGGCTATCACGAGGAACAAAGTCGGGCCAACGTCCTGACTTTC.

By share, this clone ranks as medium-sized. The chain couples TRBV13 to TRBJ1-1; D may be TRBD1 (5 bases). Germline values: CDR1 PRHDT, CDR2 FYEKMQ (reference sequence). The CDR3 extends over 14 amino acids. Trimming took 2 bases from V and 6 from J, leaving 13 bases between them. The CDR3 nucleotides read TGTGCCAGCAGCTTAAGGGGTGACCTCGCTGAAGCTTTCTTT. Its translation is CASSLRGDLAEAFF.

By sample share, this clone is medium-sized. The V gene is TRBV4-1, the J gene TRBJ2-3; TRBD1 matches 10 bases. Germline V gives CDR1 MGHRA, CDR2 YSYEKL. CDR3 size: 14 residues. The trim removed 3 bases at V and 4 bases at J, leaving 1 base unmatched. The CDR3 bases are TGCGCCAGCAGCCAGGGACAGGGGTCAGATACGCAGTATTTT. This sequence encodes CASSQGQGSDTQYF.

The chain recombines TRBV7-8 with TRBJ1-2, with 8 bases that match TRBD1. The CDR3 runs 18 residues. The ends lost 2 bases at V and 1 base at J; junction bases unmatched: 12. Germline V gene lookup returns CDR1 SGHVS and CDR2 FQNEAQ. The CDR3 here is CASSLTIGQGLDNYGYTF. Here the CDR3 DNA reads TGTGCCAGCAGCTTAACAATTGGACAGGGTCTGGATAACTATGGCTACACCTTC. Full variable domain (missing parts from reference TRBV7-8 and TRBJ1-2): GAGVSQSPRYKVAKRGQDVALRCDPISGHVSLFWYQQALGQGPEFLTYFQNEAQLDKSGLPSDRFFAERPEGSVSTLKIQRTQQEDSAVYLCASSLTIGQGLDNYGYTFGSGTRLTVV.

This clone is categorized as medium-sized. The chain couples TRBV4-1 to TRBJ1-2; no clear D gene. V was shortened by 0 bases and J by 4 bases, with 9 bases between the two germline ends. There are 14 residues in the CDR3. Germline V gives CDR1 MGHRA, CDR2 YSYEKL. The CDR3 coding sequence is TGCGCCAGCAGCCAAGATGGGGAGCTCTATGGCTACACCTTC. Translated: CASSQDGELYGYTF.

The V and J genes are TRBV18 and TRBJ2-1; TRBD1 is a possible D gene (6 bases). With 6 bases removed from V and 3 bases from J, the gap between germline ends came to 15 bases. Germline V CDR1 and CDR2: KGHSH, LQKENI. The CDR3 spans 15 residues. CDR3 protein: CASSLGQGHYNEQFF. Written as DNA, the CDR3 is TGTGCCAGCTCCCTCGGGCAGGGGCACTACAATGAGCAGTTCTTC.

The rearrangement links TRBV7-2 to TRBJ2-5; TRBD2 matches 7 bases. The CDR3 loop spans 14 amino acids. Germline CDR1 and CDR2: SGHTA and FQGNSA. J was trimmed by 1 base and V by 3 bases; bases with no gene match: 2. The CDR3 DNA reads as TGTGCCAGCAGCTTTACTAGCGCCCAAGAGACCCAGTACTTC. Residues: CASSFTSAQETQYF. The full variable domain, rest sourced from reference TRBV7-2 and TRBJ2-5, is GAGVSQSPSNKVTEKGKDVELRCDPISGHTALYWYRQSLGQGLEFLIYFQGNSAPDKSGLPSDRFSAERTGGSVSTLTIQRTQQEDSAVYLCASSFTSAQETQYFGPGTRLLVL.